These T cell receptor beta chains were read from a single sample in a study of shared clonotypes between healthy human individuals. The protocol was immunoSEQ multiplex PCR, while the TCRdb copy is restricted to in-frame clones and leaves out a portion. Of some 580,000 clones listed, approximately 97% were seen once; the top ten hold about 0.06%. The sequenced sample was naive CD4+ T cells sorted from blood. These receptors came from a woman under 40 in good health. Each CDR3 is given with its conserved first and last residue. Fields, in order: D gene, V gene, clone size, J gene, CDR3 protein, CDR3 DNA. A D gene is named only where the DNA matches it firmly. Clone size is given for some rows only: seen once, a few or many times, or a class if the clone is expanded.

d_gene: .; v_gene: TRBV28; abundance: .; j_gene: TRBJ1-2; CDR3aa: CASSSGGDQGNYGYTF; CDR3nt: TGTGCCAGCAGTTCGGGTGGGGACCAGGGGAACTATGGCTACACCTTC
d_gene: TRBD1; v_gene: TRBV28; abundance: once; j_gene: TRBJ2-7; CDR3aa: CANVLDRDSYEQYF; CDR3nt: TGTGCCAACGTCCTTGACAGGGACTCCTACGAGCAGTACTTC
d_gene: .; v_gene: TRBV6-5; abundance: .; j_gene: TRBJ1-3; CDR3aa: CASRPLNSGNTIYF; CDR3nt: TGTGCCAGCAGGCCTCTGAACTCTGGAAACACCATATATTTT
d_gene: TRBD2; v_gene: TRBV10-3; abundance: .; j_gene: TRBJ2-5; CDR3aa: CAISEPVGSGRETQYF; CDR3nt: TGTGCCATCAGTGAGCCGGTTGGTAGCGGGAGGGAGACCCAGTACTTC
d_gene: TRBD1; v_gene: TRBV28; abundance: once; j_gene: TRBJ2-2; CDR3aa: CASSPDRVTGELFF; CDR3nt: TGTGCCAGCAGTCCCGACAGGGTTACCGGGGAGCTGTTTTTT
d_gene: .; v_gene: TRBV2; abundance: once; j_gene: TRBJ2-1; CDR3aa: CASSEQGYEQFF; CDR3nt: TGTGCCAGCAGTGAACAGGGGTATGAGCAGTTCTTC
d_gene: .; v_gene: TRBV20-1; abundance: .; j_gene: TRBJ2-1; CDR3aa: CSAMAVYEQFF; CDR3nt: TGCAGTGCCATGGCGGTGTATGAGCAGTTCTTC
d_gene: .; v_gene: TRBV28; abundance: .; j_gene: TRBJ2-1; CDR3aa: CASNNLRGVSNEQFF; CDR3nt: TGTGCCAGCAATAACCTGCGGGGCGTGTCCAATGAGCAGTTCTTC
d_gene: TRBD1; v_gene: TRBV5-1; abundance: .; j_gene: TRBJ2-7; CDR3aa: CASSPRTGGIEQYF; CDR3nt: TGCGCCAGCAGCCCAAGGACAGGGGGTATAGAGCAGTACTTC
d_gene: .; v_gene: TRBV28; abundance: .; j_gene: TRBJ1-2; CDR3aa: CASTSTGLNYGYTF; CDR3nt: TGTGCCAGCACCTCCACTGGACTTAACTATGGCTACACCTTC
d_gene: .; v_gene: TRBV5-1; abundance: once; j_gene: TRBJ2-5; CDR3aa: CASIFSCPGDRDQETQYF; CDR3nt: TGCGCCAGCATCTTCTCCTGCCCGGGGGACAGAGACCAAGAGACCCAGTACTTC
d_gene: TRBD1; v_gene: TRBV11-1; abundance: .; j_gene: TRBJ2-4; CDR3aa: CASSLGQVRIQYF; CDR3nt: TGTGCCAGCAGCTTGGGACAGGTTCGCATTCAGTACTTC
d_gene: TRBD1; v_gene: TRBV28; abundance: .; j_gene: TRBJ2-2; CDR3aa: CASGNRGIGTGELFF; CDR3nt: TGTGCCAGCGGCAACAGGGGGATAGGCACCGGGGAGCTGTTTTTT
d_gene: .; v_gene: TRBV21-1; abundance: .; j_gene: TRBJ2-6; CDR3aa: CASSKKGGLLSGRGANVLTF; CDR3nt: TGTGCCAGCAGCAAAAAGGGTGGACTTCTGTCAGGGCGTGGGGCCAACGTCCTGACTTTC
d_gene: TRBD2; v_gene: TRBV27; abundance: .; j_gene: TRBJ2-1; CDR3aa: CASSEGLAGPYNEQFF; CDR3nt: TGTGCCAGCAGTGAAGGACTAGCGGGACCCTACAATGAGCAGTTCTTC
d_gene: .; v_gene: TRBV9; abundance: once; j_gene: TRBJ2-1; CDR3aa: CASSVVGGRKYNEQFF; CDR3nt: TGTGCCAGCAGCGTAGTAGGTGGCAGGAAATACAATGAGCAGTTCTTC
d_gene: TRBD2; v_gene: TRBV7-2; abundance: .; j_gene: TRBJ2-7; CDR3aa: CASSFERGSFYEQYF; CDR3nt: TGTGCCAGCAGCTTTGAGCGGGGGAGTTTCTACGAGCAGTACTTC
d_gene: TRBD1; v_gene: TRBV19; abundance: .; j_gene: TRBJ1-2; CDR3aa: CASSTLQGAPYYGYTF; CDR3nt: TGTGCCAGTAGTACCCTACAGGGGGCCCCGTACTATGGCTACACCTTC
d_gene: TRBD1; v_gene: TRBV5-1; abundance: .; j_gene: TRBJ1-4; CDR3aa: CASSVGQLNEKLFF; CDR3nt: TGCGCCAGCAGCGTGGGACAGCTTAATGAAAAACTGTTTTTT
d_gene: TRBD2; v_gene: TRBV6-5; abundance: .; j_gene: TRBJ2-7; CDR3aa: CASRETSGASYEQYF; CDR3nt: TGTGCCAGCAGGGAGACTAGCGGGGCCTCCTACGAGCAGTACTTC
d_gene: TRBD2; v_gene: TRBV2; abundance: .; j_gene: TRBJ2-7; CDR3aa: CASSVDGLANSYEQYF; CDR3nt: TGTGCCAGCAGTGTTGACGGACTAGCGAACTCCTACGAGCAGTACTTC
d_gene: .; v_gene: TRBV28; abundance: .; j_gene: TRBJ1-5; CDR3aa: CASSLIQGKYSNQPQHF; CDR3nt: TGTGCCAGCAGTTTAATTCAGGGAAAATATAGCAATCAGCCCCAGCATTTT
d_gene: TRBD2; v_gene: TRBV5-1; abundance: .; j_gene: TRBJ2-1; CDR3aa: CASSFGAGVANEQFF; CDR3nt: TGCGCCAGCAGCTTTGGTGCGGGAGTGGCTAATGAGCAGTTCTTC
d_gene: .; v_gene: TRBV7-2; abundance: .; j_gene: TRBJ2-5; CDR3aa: CASSLQGLQETQYF; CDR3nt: TGTGCCAGCAGCTTGCAGGGGTTGCAAGAGACCCAGTACTTC
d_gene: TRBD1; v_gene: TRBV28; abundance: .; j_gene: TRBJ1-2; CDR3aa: CASSQPWRDRGLLFSNRYGYTF; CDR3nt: TGTGCCAGCAGTCAACCCTGGAGAGACAGGGGCCTCCTATTTTCTAACCGCTATGGCTACACCTTC
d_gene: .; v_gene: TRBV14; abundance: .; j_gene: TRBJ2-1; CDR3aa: CASSQPGLFSYNEQFF; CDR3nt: TGTGCCAGCAGCCAGCCCGGCCTCTTCTCCTACAATGAGCAGTTCTTC
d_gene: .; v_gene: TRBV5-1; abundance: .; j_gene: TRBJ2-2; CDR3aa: CASSLIASENTGELFF; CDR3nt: TGCGCCAGCAGCTTGATTGCTAGCGAGAACACCGGGGAGCTGTTTTTT
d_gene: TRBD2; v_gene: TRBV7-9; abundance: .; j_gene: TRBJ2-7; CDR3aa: CASSVTSGDFYEQYF; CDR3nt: TGTGCCAGCAGCGTGACTAGCGGTGACTTCTACGAGCAGTACTTC
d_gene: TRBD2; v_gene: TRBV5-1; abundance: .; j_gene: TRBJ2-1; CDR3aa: CASSQQVAGDTYNEQFF; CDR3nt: TGCGCCAGCAGCCAGCAGGTGGCGGGGGATACCTACAATGAGCAGTTCTTC
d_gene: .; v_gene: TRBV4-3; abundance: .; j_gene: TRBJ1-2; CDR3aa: CASSQDYMNYGYTF; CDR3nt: TGCGCCAGCAGCCAAGATTACATGAACTATGGCTACACCTTC
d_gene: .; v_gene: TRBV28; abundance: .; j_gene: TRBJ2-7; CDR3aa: CASTVRAGEQYF; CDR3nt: TGTGCCAGCACGGTCAGGGCCGGAGAGCAGTACTTC
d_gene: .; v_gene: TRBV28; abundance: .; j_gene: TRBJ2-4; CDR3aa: CASSLPGPRLAKNIQYF; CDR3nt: TGTGCCAGCAGCCTACCGGGACCGAGGTTAGCCAAAAACATTCAGTACTTC
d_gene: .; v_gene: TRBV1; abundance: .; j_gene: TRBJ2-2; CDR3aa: CTSSMVRDYITGELFF; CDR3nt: TGCACCAGCAGCATGGTCCGGGACTACATCACCGGGGAGCTGTTTTTT
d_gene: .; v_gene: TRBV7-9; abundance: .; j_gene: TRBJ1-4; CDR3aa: CASSFDEKLFF; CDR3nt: TGTGCCAGCAGCTTCGATGAAAAACTGTTTTTT
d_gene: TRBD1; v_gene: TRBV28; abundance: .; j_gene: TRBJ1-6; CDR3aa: CASSSSGTGVPPRNSPLHF; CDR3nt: TGTGCCAGCAGTTCCTCCGGGACAGGGGTTCCCCCCCGGAATTCACCCCTCCACTTT
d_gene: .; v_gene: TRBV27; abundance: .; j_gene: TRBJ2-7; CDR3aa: CASSLALFEQYF; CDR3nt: TGTGCCAGCAGTTTAGCCCTATTCGAGCAGTACTTC
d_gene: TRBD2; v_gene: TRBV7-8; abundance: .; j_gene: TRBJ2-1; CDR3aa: CASSKPSGRRNEQFF; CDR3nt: TGTGCCAGCAGCAAGCCTAGCGGGAGACGCAATGAGCAGTTCTTC
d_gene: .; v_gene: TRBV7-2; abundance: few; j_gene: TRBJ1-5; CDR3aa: CASSPANQPQHF; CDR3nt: TGTGCCAGCAGCCCAGCCAATCAGCCCCAGCATTTT
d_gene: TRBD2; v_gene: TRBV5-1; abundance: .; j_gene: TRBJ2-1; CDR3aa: CASGGDYLKFF; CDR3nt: TGCGCCAGCGGAGGGGACTACCTGAAGTTCTTC
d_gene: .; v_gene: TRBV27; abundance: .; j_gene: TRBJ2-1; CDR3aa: CASGRGASGYNEQFF; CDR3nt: TGTGCCAGCGGCAGGGGGGCTAGCGGATACAATGAGCAGTTCTTC
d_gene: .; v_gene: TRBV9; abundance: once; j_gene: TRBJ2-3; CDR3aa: CASSVESGQAGTDTQYF; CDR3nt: TGTGCCAGCAGCGTAGAATCGGGGCAAGCGGGCACAGATACGCAGTATTTT
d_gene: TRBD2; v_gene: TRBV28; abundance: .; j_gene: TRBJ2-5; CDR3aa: CASSRGLAGDPQETQYF; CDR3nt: TGTGCCAGCTCAAGGGGACTAGCGGGAGATCCACAAGAGACCCAGTACTTC
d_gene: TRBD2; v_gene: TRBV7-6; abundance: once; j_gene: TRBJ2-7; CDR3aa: CASSSRFLAGGEEQYF; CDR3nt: TGTGCCAGCAGCTCACGCTTTTTAGCGGGGGGGGAAGAGCAGTACTTC
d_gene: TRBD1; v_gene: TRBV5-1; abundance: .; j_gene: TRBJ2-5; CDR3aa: CASGRDRGFAETQYF; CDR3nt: TGCGCCAGCGGCCGGGACAGGGGGTTTGCGGAGACCCAGTACTTC
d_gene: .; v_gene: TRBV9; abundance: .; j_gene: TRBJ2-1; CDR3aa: CASTSVSGAYNEQFF; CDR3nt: TGTGCCAGCACCTCGGTCAGCGGCGCCTACAATGAGCAGTTCTTC